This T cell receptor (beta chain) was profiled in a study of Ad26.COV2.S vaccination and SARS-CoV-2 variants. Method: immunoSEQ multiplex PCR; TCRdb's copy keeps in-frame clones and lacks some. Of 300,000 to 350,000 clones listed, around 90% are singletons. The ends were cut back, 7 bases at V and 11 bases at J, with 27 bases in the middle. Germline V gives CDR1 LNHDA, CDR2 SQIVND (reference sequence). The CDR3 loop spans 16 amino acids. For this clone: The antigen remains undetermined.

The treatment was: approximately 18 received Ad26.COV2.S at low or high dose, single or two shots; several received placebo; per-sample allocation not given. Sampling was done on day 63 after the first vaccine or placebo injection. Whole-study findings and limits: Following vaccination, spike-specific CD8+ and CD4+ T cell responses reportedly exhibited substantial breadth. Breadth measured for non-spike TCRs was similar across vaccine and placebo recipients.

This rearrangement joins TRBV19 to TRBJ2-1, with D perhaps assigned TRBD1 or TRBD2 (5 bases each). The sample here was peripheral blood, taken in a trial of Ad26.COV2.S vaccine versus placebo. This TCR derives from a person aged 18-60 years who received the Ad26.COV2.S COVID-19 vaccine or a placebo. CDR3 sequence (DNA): TGTGCCAGTACCGAGGGACCTCCAGTCTCCACTACCAAGCAGTTCTTC. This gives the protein CASTEGPPVSTTKQFF.